The 20 T cell receptor beta chains below all came from one sample that was sequenced in a study of T cell responses to AZD1222 COVID-19 vaccine. Assay: immunoSEQ multiplex PCR; the TCRdb copy retains only in-frame clones and omits some. In the table there are about 67,000 clones, about 80% of which are singletons. The sequences come from peripheral blood, collected 28 days after the second AZD1222 dose. These receptors were collected from an adult who received the AZD1222 COVID-19 vaccine.

This clone was recorded only once. The chain recombines TRBV7-2 with TRBJ1-1; D remains unclear. The V end was cut by 1 base, the J end by 1 base, with 10 bases between. The CDR3 covers 15 residues. Germline V CDR1 and CDR2: SGHTA, FQGNSA. The CDR3 region has the DNA TGTGCCAGCAGCTTAGGCGGCATTCGGAACACTGAAGCTTTCTTT. Translation: CASSLGGIRNTEAFF. Supplemented by reference TRBV7-2 and TRBJ1-1, the full variable domain reads GAGVSQSPSNKVTEKGKDVELRCDPISGHTALYWYRQSLGQGLEFLIYFQGNSAPDKSGLPSDRFSAERTGGSVSTLTIQRTQQEDSAVYLCASSLGGIRNTEAFFGQGTRLTVV.

The V gene is TRBV27, the J gene TRBJ1-5; 10 positions match TRBD1. CDR1 and CDR2 from the germline V gene are MNHEY and SMNVEV (reference sequence). V gave up 5 bases and J gave up 2 bases; unmatched junction bases: 12. This CDR3 is built from 18 residues. This CDR3 is CASSPSPTGGLRNQPQHF. The CDR3 DNA is TGTGCCAGCAGTCCCTCCCCGACAGGGGGCCTTCGCAATCAGCCCCAGCATTTT.

The rearrangement uses TRBV7-9 and TRBJ1-1; D might be TRBD1 (5 bases). Germline V gene data show CDR1 as SEHNR and CDR2 as FQNEAQ (reference sequence). Deletions cut 1 base from V and 5 bases from J, with 14 bases between. The length of the CDR3 is 15 residues. CDR3 sequence reads: CASSLEAVGETEAFF. The CDR3 nucleotides are TGTGCCAGCAGCTTAGAGGCGGTGGGGGAGACTGAAGCTTTCTTT.

This clone was observed a single time. The CDR3 is CASSHQDRSNGYTF. CDR3 sequence (DNA): TGTGCCAGCAGCCATCAGGACAGGTCTAATGGCTACACCTTC. The chain couples TRBV5-4 to TRBJ1-2, with TRBD1 identical over 7 bases. Germline CDR1 is SGHNT and CDR2 is YYREEE (reference sequence). The CDR3 covers 14 residues. The ends lost 4 bases at V and 6 bases at J; junction bases unmatched: 9.

This clone was counted a single time. The chain employs TRBV28 and TRBJ2-7, with a weak D call TRBD2 (5 bases). V lost 5 bases to trimming and J lost 0 bases, with 14 bases between them. In germline, CDR1 is MDHEN, CDR2 SYDVKM. The CDR3 runs 15 residues. CDR3 coding DNA: TGTGCCAGCAGTCCCGGCGTGGGAGTCTCCTACGAGCAGTACTTC. Encoded protein: CASSPGVGVSYEQYF. The whole variable domain, remainder taken from reference TRBV28 and TRBJ2-7, is DVKVTQSSRYLVKRTGEKVFLECVQDMDHENMFWYRQDPGLGLRLIYFSYDVKMKEKGDIPEGYSVSREKKERFSLILESASTNQTSMYLCASSPGVGVSYEQYFGPGTRLTVT.

The chain employs TRBV6-1 and TRBJ1-2; a possible D gene is TRBD1 (5 bases). CDR1 and CDR2 from the germline V gene are MNHNS and SASEGT. The CDR3 is 13 amino acids. Trimming cost V 2 bases and J 4 bases, with 8 bases left between them. For the CDR3, the DNA is TGTGCCAGCAGTGAACAGGGAGCCTATGGCTACACCTTC. Amino acids: CASSEQGAYGYTF.

The chain recombines TRBV7-6 with TRBJ2-1, with 7 bases identical to TRBD1. Germline V lookup: CDR1 SGHVS, CDR2 FNYEAQ. CDR3 length: 15 residues. V was clipped by 6 bases and J by 2 bases; unmatched bases: 7. The CDR3 protein is CASSKGASTYNEQFF. The CDR3 region has the DNA TGTGCCAGCAGTAAGGGGGCTTCAACCTACAATGAGCAGTTCTTC.

This clone was seen a few times. A junction boundary mismatches the germline segment, possibly from a read error. V usage is TRBV4-2 and J usage is TRBJ2-7; 8 bases line up with TRBD1. CDR1 and CDR2 from the germline V gene are LGHNA and YNFKEQ. This CDR3 comprises 18 residues. The CDR3 nucleotides read TGTGCCAGCCGCCAACACGACTGGGGGACAGGCAAACCTTACGAGCAGTACTTC. Amino acid sequence: CASRQHDWGTGKPYEQYF.

The chain uses TRBV27 and TRBJ2-7, with D possibly being TRBD1 (5 bases). The V gene's germline CDR1 is MNHEY and CDR2 SMNVEV (reference sequence). V gave up 6 bases and J gave up 2 bases, with 11 bases separating them. This CDR3 comprises 13 residues. CDR3 sequence reads: CASSQDTPYEQYF. In DNA, the CDR3 is TGTGCCAGCAGCCAGGACACTCCCTACGAGCAGTACTTC.

The V and J genes are TRBV6-1 and TRBJ1-6; possibly TRBD1 for D (5 bases). Germline CDR1 MNHNS, CDR2 SASEGT. Trimming shortened V by 1 base and J by 8 bases, and 9 bases separated the two germline ends. The CDR3 consists of 14 residues. CDR3 coding DNA: TGTGCCAGCAGTGAAGTTGGGGGGTATTCACCCCTCCACTTT. Translating gives CASSEVGGYSPLHF.

The chain couples TRBV28 to TRBJ2-1, with D possibly TRBD1 on 6 matching bases. CDR1 is MDHEN, CDR2 SYDVKM, per germline. The CDR3 extends over 17 amino acids. Trimming took 2 bases from V and 0 from J, leaving 14 bases between them. The CDR3 DNA sequence: TGTGCCAGCAGTTTAACACAGGGTAGAAGCTCCTACAATGAGCAGTTCTTC. Translating it yields CASSLTQGRSSYNEQFF.

This rearrangement joins TRBV19 to TRBJ1-4; 8 nucleotides line up with TRBD1. This CDR3 region has 14 residues. The V and J ends lost 3 bases and 7 bases, in that order; junction bases with no gene match: 4. The germline gives CDR1 LNHDA, CDR2 SQIVND (reference sequence). CDR3 nucleotides: TGTGCCAGTAGTATCGGACAGGGACGTGAAAAACTGTTTTTT. Translation gives CASSIGQGREKLFF.

V usage is TRBV11-2 and J usage is TRBJ2-5; 12 nucleotides align to TRBD2. CDR3 length: 17 amino acids. The germline CDR1 and CDR2 sequences are SGHAT and FQNNGV. Unmatched junction bases numbered 9, after V lost 2 bases and J lost 5 bases. This CDR3 is CASSLITSGGPRETQYF. In DNA form, the CDR3 reads TGTGCCAGCAGCTTAATCACTAGCGGGGGGCCGAGGGAGACCCAGTACTTC.

This clone was seen a handful of times. The chain has TRBV6-5 and TRBJ1-2, with 7 bases lining up with TRBD1. Germline V lookup: CDR1 MNHEY, CDR2 SVGAGI. Losses at the gene ends were 2 bases for V and 13 bases for J; bases not matched to a gene: 4. This CDR3 has 11 amino acids. DNA of the CDR3: TGTGCCAGCAGTTACCCAGGGACAGCCACCTTC. Protein: CASSYPGTATF.

This chain uses TRBV3-1 (or the pseudogene TRBV3-2) with TRBJ2-7, with D perhaps given as TRBD1 or TRBD2 (6 bases each). In germline, CDR1 is LGHDT, CDR2 YNNKEL (reference sequence). This CDR3 comprises 16 residues. The V end was cut by 0 bases, the J end by 4 bases, with 16 bases between. Here the CDR3 DNA reads TGTGCCAGCAGCCAAGAGTCGTGGGGGGCCACGTACGAGCAGTACTTC. Amino acids: CASSQESWGATYEQYF.

V is TRBV6-6 and J is TRBJ1-5, with D unclear. The V gene's germline CDR1 is MNHNY and CDR2 SVGAGI (reference sequence). V dropped 8 bases and J dropped 5 bases, with 13 bases sitting between them. The CDR3 has 13 residues. The DNA of the CDR3 is TGTGCCAGCGATGCCGGGGAGTATCAGCCCCAGCATTTT. It encodes CASDAGEYQPQHF.

This sequence joins TRBV27 and TRBJ1-5; D is perhaps TRBD1 (5 bases). V was pared by 7 bases and J by 3 bases, with 13 bases between. This CDR3 is built from 14 residues. In germline, CDR1 is MNHEY, CDR2 SMNVEV (reference sequence). CDR3 protein: CASTPGGSNQPQHF. The CDR3 coding sequence is TGTGCCAGCACCCCCGGGGGTTCCAATCAGCCCCAGCATTTT.

This chain links TRBV5-6 with TRBJ2-5; D unclear. V was trimmed by 0 bases and J by 7 bases, leaving 16 bases between them. This CDR3 contains 15 residues. CDR1 SGHDT and CDR2 YYEEEE come from the germline V gene. CDR3 region: CASSLEPGRSRTQYF. CDR3 coding DNA: TGTGCCAGCAGCTTGGAACCAGGTCGTTCGCGGACCCAGTACTTC.

The J gene is TRBJ1-4, the V gene TRBV29-1, with TRBD1 identical over 8 bases. The V gene's germline CDR1 is SQVTM and CDR2 ANQGSEA. The ends lost 7 bases at V and 8 bases at J; junction bases unmatched: 6. CDR3 length equals 12 residues. This CDR3 reads CSAAYRGEKLFF. The CDR3 DNA reads TGCAGCGCCGCATACAGGGGGGAAAAACTGTTTTTT.

This chain links TRBV5-1 with TRBJ2-1, with D hard to call. Trimming removed 5 bases from V and 5 bases from J, with 11 bases in between. Germline CDR1 SGHRS, CDR2 YFSETQ. This CDR3 contains 13 residues. The CDR3 loop is CASSIWRNNEQFF. In DNA, the CDR3 is TGCGCCAGCAGTATATGGCGGAACAATGAGCAGTTCTTC. The full variable domain, with the rest looked up from reference TRBV5-1 and TRBJ2-1, is KAGVTQTPRYLIKTRGQQVTLSCSPISGHRSVSWYQQTPGQGLQFLFEYFSETQRNKGNFPGRFSGRQFSNSRSEMNVSTLELGDSALYLCASSIWRNNEQFFGPGTRLTVL.